Listed here are 12 T cell receptor beta chains from one sample, sequenced in a study of blood T cells in healthy people across ages. With a J-beta primer mix and a sample-barcoded 5' primer, a second PCR ran roughly 7 to 11 cycles. MiXCR, applied by TCRdb to the 5' RACE reads, yields one record per CDR3 protein. The table has fewer than 800,000 distinct CDR3 sequences, approximately 25% seen once. This sample also belongs to another study, concerning T cells of mothers and their children.

The sample taken for sequencing was blood. Receptor source: a boy under 18 in good health.

This clonotype was seen a handful of times. In DNA, the CDR3 is TGTGCCAGCAGTCAATTAAACACCATATATTTT. Residues: CASSQLNTIYF. The gene calls are TRBV28 and TRBJ1-3; D call uncertain. CDR1 and CDR2 (germline): MDHEN, SYDVKM. V lost 5 bases and J lost 6, with 5 bases in between. This CDR3 is 11 amino acids long.

The rearrangement joins TRBV24-1 to TRBJ2-7; 7 bases align to TRBD1. The closer fit of TRBJ2-1 to the DNA end suggests the J call may be wrong. The CDR3 has 16 amino acids. Germline V gene lookup returns CDR1 KGHDR and CDR2 SFDVKD. In DNA, the CDR3 is TGTGCCACCAGTGACCCCGACAGGGAAAACTACAATGAGCAGTTCTTC. Translation gives CATSDPDRENYNEQFF.

This clonotype has only one observation. This chain joins TRBV7-3 and TRBJ2-2, with 7 positions matching TRBD1. Trimming took 7 bases from V and 3 from J; bases not matched to a gene: 8. The germline V gene has CDR1 SGHTA and CDR2 FQGTGA. The CDR3 is made up of 15 amino acids. The CDR3 here is CASNAGTVDTGELFF. As DNA, the CDR3 is TGTGCCAGCAACGCCGGGACAGTTGACACCGGGGAGCTGTTTTTT.

The chain joins TRBV25-1 to TRBJ2-5; the match to TRBD2 covers 8 bases. V was pared by 10 bases and J by 3 bases, with 10 bases of the junction left unmatched. This CDR3 has 14 residues. Germline assignment: CDR1 MGHDK and CDR2 SYGVNS. DNA for the CDR3: TGTGCCACACAACGGGGGGGCTGGAAAGAGACCCAGTACTTC. Translating it yields CATQRGGWKETQYF.

This clonotype was counted between two and nine times. V usage is TRBV11-2 and J usage is TRBJ2-7, with D hard to call. V was trimmed by 3 bases and J by 3 bases, leaving 12 bases between them. The CDR3 sequence is 14 residues long. Germline-derived CDR1 and CDR2 are SGHAT and FQNNGV. The CDR3 DNA follows: TGTGCCAGCAGCTTTAATGCAGGCCACTACGAGCAGTACTTC. This gives the protein CASSFNAGHYEQYF.

This clonotype was seen more than once but under ten times. V usage is TRBV3-1 and J usage is TRBJ2-1, with 7 bases fitting TRBD2. The J call may be wrong; the DNA end is better matched by TRBJ2-7. CDR1 is LGHDT and CDR2 is YNNKEL in the germline V gene (reference sequence). This CDR3 spans 15 amino acids. This CDR3 reads CASSPNSGTTHEQYF. CDR3 nucleotide sequence: TGTGCCAGCAGCCCCAATTCAGGGACTACGCACGAGCAGTACTTC.

The chain uses TRBV7-9 and TRBJ1-4; no clear D gene. Per germline, CDR1 SEHNR and CDR2 FQNEAQ (reference sequence). V dropped 5 bases and J dropped 8 bases, with 12 bases sitting between them. This CDR3 region has 13 residues. CDR3 bases: TGTGCCAGCAGCCCCCGCCTGGGGGAAAAACTGTTTTTT. It specifies CASSPRLGEKLFF.

The chain couples TRBV7-9 to TRBJ2-7; 9 nucleotides line up with TRBD2. Germline CDR1 is SEHNR and CDR2 is FQNEAQ (reference sequence). This CDR3 comprises 16 residues. V was clipped by 5 bases and J by 5 bases; unmatched bases: 13. In nucleotides, the CDR3 is TGTGCCAGCAGCCCCGGGGGACTAGCATTTCGGGACGAGCAGTACTTC. Amino acid sequence: CASSPGGLAFRDEQYF.

This clonotype was found a few times. The chain has TRBV5-1 and TRBJ2-2; D may match TRBD1 or TRBD2 (5 bases each). V was clipped by 8 bases and J by 2 bases, with 16 bases between them. This CDR3 is 15 amino acids long. CDR1 is SGHRS and CDR2 is YFSETQ in the germline V gene. CDR3 amino acids: CASIPGTDNTGELFF. The CDR3 DNA is TGCGCCAGTATCCCCGGGACGGACAACACCGGGGAGCTGTTTTTT.

The V and J genes are TRBV29-1 and TRBJ2-5; possibly TRBD2 for D (5 bases). This CDR3 has 13 amino acids. Trimming shortened V by 4 bases and J by 5 bases, and 14 bases separated the two germline ends. Germline V lookup: CDR1 SQVTM, CDR2 ANQGSEA. CDR3: CSVGLGVGETQYF. DNA for the CDR3: TGCAGCGTTGGACTCGGGGTCGGGGAGACCCAGTACTTC.

The chain employs TRBV18 and TRBJ1-2; D is perhaps TRBD1 (5 bases). The V end was cut by 3 bases, the J end by 4 bases, with 15 bases between. Germline values: CDR1 KGHSH, CDR2 LQKENI. The CDR3 is 15 amino acids. CDR3 DNA: TGTGCCAGCTCACCCACCCAGGGATATGGCTATGGCTACACCTTC. Amino acids: CASSPTQGYGYGYTF.

This rearrangement joins TRBV10-3 to TRBJ1-4; TRBD1 is a possible D gene (5 bases). This CDR3 comprises 17 residues. Germline CDR1 reads ENHRY; CDR2 reads SYGVKD. V was pared by 0 bases and J by 0 bases, with 11 bases between. The CDR3 is CAISESNRQSTNEKLFF. Written as DNA, the CDR3 is TGTGCCATCAGTGAGTCGAACAGGCAGTCAACTAATGAAAAACTGTTTTTT.